Listed here are 4 T cell receptor beta chains from one sample, sequenced in a study of shared clonotypes between healthy human individuals. Only in-frame clones appear in the TCRdb table, and some are missing; sequencing was by immunoSEQ multiplex PCR. The sample has about 1 million clones; roughly 80% are singletons. Sequencing used memory CD4+ T cells sorted from blood. The subset was: CD45RA-negative fraction. The receptors were sampled from a man in his late teens or twenties in good health.

The chain joins TRBV11-2 to TRBJ1-4; D is unclear. The CDR3 extends over 16 amino acids. V was pared by 5 bases and J by 4 bases, with 17 bases between. Germline loops: CDR1 SGHAT, CDR2 FQNNGV. In DNA, the CDR3 is TGTGCCAGCAGCCCTCCCGGGGTGCTAAATAATGAAAAACTGTTTTTT. This translates into CASSPPGVLNNEKLFF.

The rearrangement uses TRBV7-2 and TRBJ1-2; D gene ambiguous. The V end was cut by 1 base, the J end by 4 bases, with 10 bases between. CDR3 length equals 14 residues. Looked up from germline, CDR1 is SGHTA and CDR2 is FQGNSA. The CDR3 DNA follows: TGTGCCAGCAGCTTAGGCAGTCTCAGCTATGGCTACACCTTC. The encoded protein is CASSLGSLSYGYTF.

The chain joins TRBV19 to TRBJ1-4; the D gene is possibly TRBD1 (6 bases). Germline V gene sequence: CDR1 LNHDA, CDR2 SQIVND (reference sequence). Trimming removed 4 bases at V and 5 bases at J, with 11 bases between. The CDR3 length is 14 residues. The CDR3 sequence: CASSRRGRNEKLFF. In nucleotides, the CDR3 is TGTGCCAGTAGTAGACGGGGGCGGAATGAAAAACTGTTTTTT.

V gene TRBV11-3 combines with J gene TRBJ2-5; a weak D match, TRBD2 (5 bases). The CDR3 totals 14 residues. The V gene's germline CDR1 is SGHNT and CDR2 YENEEA. V gave up 3 bases and J gave up 1 base, with 9 bases separating them. The CDR3 bases are TGTGCCAGCAGCTTGGGGAGCGGCCAAGAGACCCAGTACTTC. This translates into CASSLGSGQETQYF.